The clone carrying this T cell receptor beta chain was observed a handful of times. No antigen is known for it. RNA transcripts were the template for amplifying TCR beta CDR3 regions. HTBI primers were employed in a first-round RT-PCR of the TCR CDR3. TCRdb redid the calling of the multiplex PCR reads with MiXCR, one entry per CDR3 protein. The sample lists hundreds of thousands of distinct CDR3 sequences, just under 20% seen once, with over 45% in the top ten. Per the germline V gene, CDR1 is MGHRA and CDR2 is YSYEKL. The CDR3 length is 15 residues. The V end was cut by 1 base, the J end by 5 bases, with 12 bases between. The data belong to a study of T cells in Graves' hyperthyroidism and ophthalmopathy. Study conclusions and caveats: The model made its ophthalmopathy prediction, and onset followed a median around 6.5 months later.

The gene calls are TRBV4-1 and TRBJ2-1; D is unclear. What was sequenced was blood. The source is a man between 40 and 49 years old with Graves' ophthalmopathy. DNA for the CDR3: TGCGCCAGCAGCCAAGTGGGCTCACCCAACAATGAGCAGTTCTTC. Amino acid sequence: CASSQVGSPNNEQFF.